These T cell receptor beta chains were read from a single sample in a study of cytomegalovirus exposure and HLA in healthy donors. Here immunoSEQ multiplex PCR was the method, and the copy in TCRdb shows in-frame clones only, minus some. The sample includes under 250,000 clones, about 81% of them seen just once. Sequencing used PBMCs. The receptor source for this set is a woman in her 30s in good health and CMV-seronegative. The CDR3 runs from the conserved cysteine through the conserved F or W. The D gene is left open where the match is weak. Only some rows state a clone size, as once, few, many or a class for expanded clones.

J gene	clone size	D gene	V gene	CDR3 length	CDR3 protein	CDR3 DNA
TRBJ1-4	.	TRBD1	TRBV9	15	CASSEAGQGYEKLFF	TGTGCCAGCAGCGAGGCGGGACAGGGTTATGAAAAACTGTTTTTT
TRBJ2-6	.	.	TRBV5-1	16	CASSLPGQSGANVLTF	TGCGCCAGCAGCTTACCCGGACAGTCTGGGGCCAACGTCCTGACTTTC
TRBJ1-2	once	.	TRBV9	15	CASSVAERETYGYTF	TGTGCCAGCAGCGTAGCCGAGAGGGAGACCTATGGCTACACCTTC
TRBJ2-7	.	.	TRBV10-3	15	CAISESVEGRYEQYF	TGTGCCATCAGTGAGTCGGTGGAGGGGAGATACGAGCAGTACTTC
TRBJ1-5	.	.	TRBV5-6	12	CASSLFGQPQHF	TGTGCCAGCAGCTTATTCGGGCAGCCCCAGCATTTT
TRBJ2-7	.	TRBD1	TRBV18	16	CASSPLGGQGAYEQYF	TGTGCCAGCTCACCACTCGGGGGACAGGGGGCGTACGAGCAGTACTTC
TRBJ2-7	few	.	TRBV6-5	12	CASRARAGEQYF	TGTGCCAGCAGGGCCAGGGCAGGCGAGCAGTACTTC
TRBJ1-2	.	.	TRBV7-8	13	CASSFQGGYGYTF	TGTGCCAGCAGCTTCCAGGGTGGCTATGGCTACACCTTC
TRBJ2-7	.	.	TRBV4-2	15	CASSQATSTGYEQYF	TGTGCCAGCAGCCAAGCAACGTCAACCGGCTACGAGCAGTACTTC
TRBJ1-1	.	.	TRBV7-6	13	CASSIARNTEAFF	TGTGCCAGCAGTATTGCCAGGAACACTGAAGCTTTCTTT
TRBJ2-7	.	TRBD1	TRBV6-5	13	CASSPGTGYEQYF	TGTGCCAGCAGTCCCGGGACAGGCTACGAGCAGTACTTC
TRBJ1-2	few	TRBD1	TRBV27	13	CASRGTANYGYTF	TGTGCCAGCAGAGGGACAGCTAACTATGGCTACACCTTC
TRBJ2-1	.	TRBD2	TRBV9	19	CASSVKYVPGTSSYNEQFF	TGTGCCAGCAGCGTAAAATACGTTCCCGGGACTAGCAGCTACAATGAGCAGTTCTTC
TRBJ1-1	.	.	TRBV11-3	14	CASSIRDISAEAFF	TGTGCCAGCAGCATCCGGGACATTAGCGCTGAAGCTTTCTTT
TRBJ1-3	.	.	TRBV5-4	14	CASSQSTGLNTIYF	TGTGCCAGCAGCCAATCTACAGGGTTAAACACCATATATTTT
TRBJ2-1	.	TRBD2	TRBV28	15	CASLVTSGGNNEQFF	TGTGCCAGCTTAGTGACTAGCGGGGGAAACAATGAGCAGTTCTTC
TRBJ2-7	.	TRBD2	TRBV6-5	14	CASSYSSGRALPHF	TGTGCCAGCAGTTACTCTAGCGGGAGGGCCCTTCCCCATTTC
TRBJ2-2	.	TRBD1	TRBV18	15	CASSPPGQGTGELFF	TGTGCCAGCTCACCTCCGGGACAGGGGACCGGGGAGCTGTTTTTT
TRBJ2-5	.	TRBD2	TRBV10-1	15	CASSEGQGGRETQYF	TGCGCCAGCAGTGAAGGGCAGGGAGGGAGAGAGACCCAGTACTTC
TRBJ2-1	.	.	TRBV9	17	CASSVGGSPSSYNEQFF	TGTGCCAGCAGCGTAGGGGGCAGCCCGAGCTCCTACAATGAGCAGTTCTTC
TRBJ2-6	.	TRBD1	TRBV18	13	CASSPLSGGSGTF	TGTGCCAGCTCACCACTATCAGGGGGCTCTGGGACTTTC
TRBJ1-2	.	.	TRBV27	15	CASSFGPTFGFGYTF	TGTGCCAGCAGTTTCGGCCCCACCTTCGGGTTTGGCTACACCTTC
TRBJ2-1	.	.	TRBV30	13	CAWSVRSWNEQFF	TGTGCCTGGAGTGTACGGTCGTGGAATGAGCAGTTCTTC
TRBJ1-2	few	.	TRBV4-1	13	CASSQTGSYGYTF	TGCGCCAGCAGCCAAACAGGGAGCTATGGCTACACCTTC
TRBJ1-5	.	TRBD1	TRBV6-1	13	CASSQGAGQPQHF	TGTGCCAGCAGCCAGGGGGCCGGTCAGCCCCAGCATTTT
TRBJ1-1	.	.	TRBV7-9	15	CASSQSGLMNTEAFF	TGTGCCAGCAGCCAATCGGGACTCATGAACACTGAAGCTTTCTTT
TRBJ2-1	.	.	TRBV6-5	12	CASSIGLNEQFF	TGTGCCAGCAGCATCGGACTCAATGAGCAGTTCTTC